This T cell receptor beta chain was found in a study of CD8 T cells in Susac syndrome. Germline CDR1 is GTSNPN and CDR2 is SVGIG (reference sequence). The CDR3 contains 15 residues. Trimming stripped 4 bases from V and 6 bases from J, with 19 bases between. Random hexamers were used to reverse transcribe an amount of roughly 0.5 to 1 ug RNA. A single record per CDR3 protein comes from TCRdb applying MiXCR to the immunoSEQ multiplex PCR reads. The sample lists some 120,000 distinct CDR3 sequences, over 85% occurring once. Negative isolation was used for CD8+ and CD4+ T cells, and FACS enrichment was applied to TEMRA cells.

Sequenced: CD8+ T cells from PBMCs. The origin of this receptor is a human donor with Susac syndrome. The rearrangement uses TRBV30 and TRBJ1-5, with D possibly being TRBD1 (6 bases). CDR3 nucleotides: TGTGCCTGGAACGGCGCGGGGGCGAGGGGTCAGCCCCAGCATTTT. It translates to CAWNGAGARGQPQHF.